Detailed here is one TCR beta chain. The antigen is undetermined. It was with 60 Vbeta and 13 Jbeta primers that the PCR ran. Generated by immunoSEQ multiplex PCR, the TCRdb table keeps only in-frame clones and is missing some. The repertoire holds more than 95,000 clones, roughly 72% seen once, with around 5% in the top ten. This sample is part of a study of cytomegalovirus exposure and HLA in healthy donors. Overall study context: Some 180 million T cells yielded more than 90 million unique TCR beta sequences in earlier analysis.

General study findings and limits: A later analysis reported that several of the most significant clusters appeared to be linked to common viral pathogens, among them Epstein-Barr virus.

Sequenced sample: PBMCs. This sequence originates from a woman aged 18-29 years in good health and CMV-seropositive.

The CDR3: CASSESPGRPQHF. The CDR3 DNA follows: TGTGCCAGCAGTGAATCACCAGGGCGGCCCCAGCATTTT. The chain uses TRBV6-1 and TRBJ1-5; tentative D call: TRBD1 (5 bases). Germline CDR1 and CDR2: MNHNS and SASEGT. The CDR3 covers 13 residues. Deletions cut 2 bases from V and 9 bases from J, with 11 bases between.